The 11 T cell receptor beta chains below were found in one sample sequenced in a study of CD8 T cells in Susac syndrome. RNA amounts of about 0.5 to 1 ug underwent reverse transcription with random hexamers. TCRdb analysed the immunoSEQ multiplex PCR reads with MiXCR anew, one entry per CDR3 protein. The data contain about 180,000 distinct CDR3 sequences, 95% of them singletons. Material: CD8+ T cells from PBMCs. The receptors were gathered from a human donor with multiple sclerosis.

The chain couples TRBV7-8 to TRBJ1-2; D is uncertain. Germline-derived CDR1 and CDR2 are SGHVS and FQNEAQ. V was pared by 0 bases and J by 8 bases, with 13 bases between. The CDR3 is 14 amino acids. The CDR3 DNA reads TGTGCCAGCAGCTTAGCGACCCCAAAGGAGGGCTACACCTTC. It translates to CASSLATPKEGYTF.

The chain combines TRBV7-9 with TRBJ2-4; 10 nucleotides match TRBD1. The ends lost 4 bases at V and 0 bases at J; junction bases unmatched: 12. The CDR3 loop spans 19 amino acids. The germline CDR1 and CDR2 sequences are SEHNR and FQNEAQ (reference sequence). CDR3: CASSSLRTGGELAKNIQYF. The CDR3 nucleotides are TGTGCCAGCAGCTCTCTCCGGACAGGGGGGGAATTAGCCAAAAACATTCAGTACTTC.

The gene calls are TRBV19 and TRBJ2-3; 9 bases line up with TRBD2. Germline loops: CDR1 LNHDA, CDR2 SQIVND (reference sequence). CDR3 length equals 15 residues. J gave up 6 bases and V 3 bases, and 7 bases lay outside the gene matches. CDR3 coding DNA: TGTGCCAGTAGTATCTTAGCGGGGGCCTTGGATACGCAGTATTTT. Protein sequence: CASSILAGALDTQYF.

As regards this clonotype: The junction departs from germline at one end; a sequencing error may be responsible. This sequence joins TRBV13 and TRBJ2-7; 14 bases line up with TRBD2. Germline V gene data show CDR1 as PRHDT and CDR2 as FYEKMQ (reference sequence). This CDR3 has 15 amino acids. The CDR3 DNA reads TGTGCCAGCAGCTCAGGACTAGCGGGGGGCTACGAGCAGCACTTC. Amino acids: CASSSGLAGGYEQHF.

The chain uses TRBV5-6 and TRBJ2-5, with 8 bases matching TRBD2. This CDR3 comprises 14 residues. The V segment lost 4 bases and the J segment 4 bases; nucleotides outside the gene matches: 6. CDR1 and CDR2 (germline): SGHDT, YYEEEE. CDR3: CASSLSGKGETQYF. The CDR3 DNA reads TGTGCCAGCAGCCTTAGCGGGAAAGGAGAGACCCAGTACTTC.

This clonotype was found once. The V gene is TRBV3-1, the J gene TRBJ1-1, with D maybe TRBD1 (5 bases). This CDR3 has 14 residues. Trimming pared 1 base from V and 5 bases from J, leaving 11 bases between. Per the germline V gene, CDR1 is LGHDT and CDR2 is YNNKEL (reference sequence). The CDR3 sequence: CASSQVKEGTEAFF. The CDR3 bases are TGTGCCAGCAGCCAAGTCAAGGAGGGGACTGAAGCTTTCTTT.

This chain joins TRBV14 and TRBJ1-1; D is unresolved. Trimming pared 1 base from V and 5 bases from J, leaving 17 bases between. Germline lookup yields CDR1 SGHDN and CDR2 FVKESK. The length of the CDR3 is 16 residues. The CDR3 protein is CASSQGKMTSRTEAFF. The CDR3 DNA follows: TGTGCCAGCAGCCAAGGCAAAATGACTAGTCGGACTGAAGCTTTCTTT.

The genes are TRBV29-1 and TRBJ2-3; D unresolved. V shed 0 bases and J shed 4 bases, with 14 bases lying between them. Germline V gene lookup returns CDR1 SQVTM and CDR2 ANQGSEA. The CDR3 runs 15 residues. Here the CDR3 reads CSVEDHGSFSDTQYF. The DNA of the CDR3 is TGCAGCGTTGAAGATCACGGCAGTTTTTCAGATACGCAGTATTTT.

This clonotype turned up a few times. The CDR3 DNA is TGTGCCAGCTCACCACCCATGAACACTGAAGCTTTCTTT. Its translation is CASSPPMNTEAFF. This sequence joins TRBV18 and TRBJ1-1; D gene unclear. The germline V gene has CDR1 KGHSH and CDR2 LQKENI. This CDR3 spans 13 amino acids. V lost 0 bases to trimming and J lost 0 bases, with 2 bases between them.

This chain links TRBV7-9 with TRBJ2-1; 10 nucleotides line up with TRBD2. J lost 5 bases, V lost 3 bases, and 7 bases had no gene match. Germline V gene lookup returns CDR1 SEHNR and CDR2 FQNEAQ (reference sequence). There are 16 residues in the CDR3. The CDR3 loop is CASSFPTSGTHNEQFF. Here the CDR3 DNA reads TGTGCCAGCAGCTTTCCCACTAGCGGGACTCACAATGAGCAGTTCTTC.

This chain links TRBV7-9 with TRBJ2-1, with D tentatively TRBD1 (6 bases). Germline V lookup: CDR1 SEHNR, CDR2 FQNEAQ (reference sequence). The CDR3 length is 16 residues. V shed 1 base and J shed 5 bases, with 15 bases lying between them. The DNA of the CDR3 is TGTGCCAGCAGCTTAGTTTGGCAGGGGTTAGACAATGAGCAGTTCTTC. Residues: CASSLVWQGLDNEQFF.